This is a list of T cell receptor beta chains from one sample in a study of T cell responses to AZD1222 COVID-19 vaccine. Data came from immunoSEQ multiplex PCR; TCRdb stores just in-frame clones and leaves some out. The table records 150,000 to 160,000 clones, 90% of them present only once. Specimen: peripheral blood, collected on day 0 of AZD1222 vaccination. The receptors here all came from an adult in good health. Each CDR3 is given with its conserved first and last residue. A D gene is named only where the DNA matches it firmly. A clone size is listed for some rows: how often the clone was seen (once, few, many), or a class if it is expanded.

>TRBV14|NA|TRBJ2-2|NA
TGTGCCAGCAGCCAAGATTGGTCGAACACCGGGGAGCTGTTTTTT
CASSQDWSNTGELFF
>TRBV4-2|NA|TRBJ2-2|TRBD1
TGTGCCAGCAGCCAAGGGGACAGGGGGCCGTCGGGGGAGCTGTTTTTT
CASSQGDRGPSGELFF
>TRBV9|NA|TRBJ2-1|NA
TGTGCCAGTACCGACGGCGGGTTCACGAGTGAGCAGTTCTTC
CASTDGGFTSEQFF
>TRBV12-3/TRBV12-4|NA|TRBJ1-1|NA
TGTGCCTCCACCGGAGGGGGCACTGAAGCTTTCTTT
CASTGGGTEAFF
>TRBV19|NA|TRBJ2-1|TRBD2
TGTGCCAGTAGTATCACGGGAGGGCCGTACAATGAGCAGTTCTTC
CASSITGGPYNEQFF
>TRBV10-3|NA|TRBJ2-3|TRBD2
TGTGCCATCACTGGCCGACTAGCGGGAGGTGATACGCAGTATTTT
CAITGRLAGGDTQYF
>TRBV5-1|NA|TRBJ1-2|NA
TGCGCCAGCAGCTTGGTTCAGGGTAATTCCTATGGCTACACCTTC
CASSLVQGNSYGYTF
>TRBV29-1|NA|TRBJ1-2|TRBD1
TGCAGCGTTGGTTGGGAGGGGGCCTATGGCTACACCTTC
CSVGWEGAYGYTF
>TRBV2|NA|TRBJ1-5|TRBD1
TGTGCCAGCAGCCACCAGGGGGACCAGCCCCAGCATTTT
CASSHQGDQPQHF
>TRBV10-1|NA|TRBJ2-1|TRBD2
TGCGCCAGCAGTGAGCCTAGCGGGAGGGCCGGGGACAATGAGCAGTTCTTC
CASSEPSGRAGDNEQFF
>TRBV5-8|NA|TRBJ1-2|NA
TGTGCCAGCAGCTTGGAGAGTGGGCCCGCGGCTAACTATGGCTACACCTTC
CASSLESGPAANYGYTF
>TRBV3-1/TRBV3-2|NA|TRBJ2-4|NA
TGTGCCAGCAGCCAAAGAACAGCCAAAAACATTCAGTACTTC
CASSQRTAKNIQYF
>TRBV5-6|once|TRBJ2-1|TRBD2
TGTGCCAGCAGCACTAGCGGGAGGGTAAACTACAATGAGCAGTTCTTC
CASSTSGRVNYNEQFF
>TRBV21-1|NA|TRBJ2-7|NA
TGTGCCAGCGACACCTTAGGTCAGGGGGCTGAGATCTACGAGCAGTACTTC
CASDTLGQGAEIYEQYF
>TRBV19|few|TRBJ1-2|NA
TGTGCCAGTAGCGCGGGACGGATTAACTATGGCTACACCTTC
CASSAGRINYGYTF
>TRBV10-3|NA|TRBJ1-4|NA
TGTGCCATCAGTGAGTCACAGGCGATTGAAAAACTGTTTTTT
CAISESQAIEKLFF
>TRBV4-1|NA|TRBJ2-7|NA
TGCGCCAGCAGCCAAGCCGGGATCCGCTCCTACGAGCAGTACTTC
CASSQAGIRSYEQYF
>TRBV9|NA|TRBJ2-7|NA
TGTGCCAGCAGCGGGAGTAACTACGAGCAGTACTTC
CASSGSNYEQYF
>TRBV27|NA|TRBJ2-7|TRBD1
TGTGCCAGCAGTCTTTTCTGGGGACAGACGTACGAGCAGTACTTC
CASSLFWGQTYEQYF
>TRBV10-3|NA|TRBJ2-1|NA
TGTGCCATCGGCAGAAACAATGAGCAGTTCTTC
CAIGRNNEQFF
>TRBV19|NA|TRBJ1-1|TRBD1
TGTGCCAGTAGCACTACAGGGGCTGCCACTGAAGCTTTCTTT
CASSTTGAATEAFF
>TRBV28|NA|TRBJ1-2|TRBD1
TGTGCCAGCAGTTACCGGGACAGGGGGTACTATGGCTACACCTTC
CASSYRDRGYYGYTF
>TRBV27|NA|TRBJ2-7|TRBD2
TGTGCCAGCAGTTCGATGGGACTAGCGGGGACCTACGAGCAGTACTTC
CASSSMGLAGTYEQYF
>TRBV28|NA|TRBJ1-5|NA
TGTGCCAGCAGTTCGCCCAATCAGCCCCAGCATTTT
CASSSPNQPQHF
>TRBV19|NA|TRBJ2-4|TRBD1
TGTGCCAGTAGTATACCATGGTTGGGGACAGGGGGCGAGGACATTCAGTACTTC
CASSIPWLGTGGEDIQYF
>TRBV28|NA|TRBJ2-7|NA
TGTGCCAGCAGTTTAGCGCCGTCCGGGCAGTACTTC
CASSLAPSGQYF
>TRBV19|NA|TRBJ2-2|TRBD1
TGTGCCAGTAGTGCCGGACAGGGGGCGGTCGGGGAGCTGTTTTTT
CASSAGQGAVGELFF
>TRBV10-3|NA|TRBJ2-7|NA
TGTGCCATCAGTGAGTCTTTGGGGCAGAACTCCTACGAGCAGTACTTC
CAISESLGQNSYEQYF
>TRBV7-2|NA|TRBJ2-1|TRBD2
TGTGCCAGCAGCGCGGGACTAGCGCTCGGATGGGGTGAGCAGTTCTTC
CASSAGLALGWGEQFF
>TRBV4-1|NA|TRBJ2-1|TRBD2
TGCGCCAGCAGCCCCGGGAGGAACTCCTACAATGAGCAGTTCTTC
CASSPGRNSYNEQFF
>TRBV4-1|NA|TRBJ1-1|TRBD1
TGCGCCAGCAGCCAAGGGAGGACAGGGGTCCTTACTGAAGCTTTCTTT
CASSQGRTGVLTEAFF
>TRBV5-8|NA|TRBJ1-5|NA
TGTGCCAGCAGCTTAGGACAGCTGAATCAGCCCCAGCATTTT
CASSLGQLNQPQHF
>TRBV7-3|few|TRBJ2-1|TRBD2
TGTGCCAGCAGCTCCTCTAGAGCGGGAAACAATGAGCAGTTCTTC
CASSSSRAGNNEQFF
>TRBV19|NA|TRBJ1-4|NA
TGTGCCAGTACGGCAGAGAATAATGAAAAACTGTTTTTT
CASTAENNEKLFF
>TRBV7-2|NA|TRBJ2-7|NA
TGTGCCAGCAGCCCGGGACTCCCGACTACTTACGAGCAGTACTTC
CASSPGLPTTYEQYF
>TRBV19|NA|TRBJ2-1|NA
TGTGCCAGTAGTAAACACCTCTCCTACAATGAGCAGTTCTTC
CASSKHLSYNEQFF